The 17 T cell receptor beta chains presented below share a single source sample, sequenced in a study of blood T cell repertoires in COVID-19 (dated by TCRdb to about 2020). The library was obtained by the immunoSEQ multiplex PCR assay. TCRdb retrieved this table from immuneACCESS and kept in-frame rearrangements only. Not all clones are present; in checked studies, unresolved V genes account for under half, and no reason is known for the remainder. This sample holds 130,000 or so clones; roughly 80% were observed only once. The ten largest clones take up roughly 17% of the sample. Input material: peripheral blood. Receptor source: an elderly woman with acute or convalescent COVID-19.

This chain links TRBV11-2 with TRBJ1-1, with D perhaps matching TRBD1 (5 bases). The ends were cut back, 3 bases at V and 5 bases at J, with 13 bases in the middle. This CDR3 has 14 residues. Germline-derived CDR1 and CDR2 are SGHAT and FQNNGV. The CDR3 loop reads CASSFRGGVTEAFF. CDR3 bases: TGTGCCAGCAGCTTCCGCGGGGGGGTTACTGAAGCTTTCTTT.

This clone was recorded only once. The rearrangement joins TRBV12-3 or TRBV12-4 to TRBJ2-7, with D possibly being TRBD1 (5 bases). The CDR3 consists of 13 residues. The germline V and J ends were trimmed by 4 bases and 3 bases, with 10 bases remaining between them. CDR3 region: CASSYKGFYEQYF. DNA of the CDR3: TGTGCCAGCAGTTATAAGGGGTTCTACGAGCAGTACTTC.

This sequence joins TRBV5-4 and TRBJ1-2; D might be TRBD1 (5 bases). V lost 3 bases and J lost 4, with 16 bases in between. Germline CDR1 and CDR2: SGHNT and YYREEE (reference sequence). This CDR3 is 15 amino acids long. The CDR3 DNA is TGTGCCAGCAGCTCAGCTGGGGGGAGGATCTATGGCTACACCTTC. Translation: CASSSAGGRIYGYTF.

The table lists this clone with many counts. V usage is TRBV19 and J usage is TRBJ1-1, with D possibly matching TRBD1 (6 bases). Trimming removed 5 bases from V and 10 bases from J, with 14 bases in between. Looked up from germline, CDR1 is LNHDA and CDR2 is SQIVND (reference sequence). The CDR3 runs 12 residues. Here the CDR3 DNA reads TGTGCCAGTAGTGCATTACAGGGTATAGCTTTCTTT. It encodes CASSALQGIAFF.

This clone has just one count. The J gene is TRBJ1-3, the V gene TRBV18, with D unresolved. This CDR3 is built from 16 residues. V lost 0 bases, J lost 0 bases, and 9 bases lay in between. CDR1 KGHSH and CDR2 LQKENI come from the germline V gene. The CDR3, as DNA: TGTGCCAGCTCACCACCGGGCAGGAACTCTGGAAACACCATATATTTT. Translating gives CASSPPGRNSGNTIYF.

CDR3: CASSQNQETQYF. CDR3 nucleotide sequence: TGTGCCAGCTCCCAAAATCAAGAGACCCAGTACTTC. The V and J genes are TRBV18 and TRBJ2-5; D is ambiguous. V was clipped by 6 bases and J by 2 bases, with 7 bases between them. Germline loops: CDR1 KGHSH, CDR2 LQKENI. The CDR3 is 12 residues long.

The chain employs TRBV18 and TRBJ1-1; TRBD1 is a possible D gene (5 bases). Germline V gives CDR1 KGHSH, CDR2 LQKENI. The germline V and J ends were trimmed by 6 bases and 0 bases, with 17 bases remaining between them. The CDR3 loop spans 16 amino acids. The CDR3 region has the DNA TGTGCCAGCTCCCCTCGGCGGGGGACCATGAACACTGAAGCTTTCTTT. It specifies CASSPRRGTMNTEAFF.

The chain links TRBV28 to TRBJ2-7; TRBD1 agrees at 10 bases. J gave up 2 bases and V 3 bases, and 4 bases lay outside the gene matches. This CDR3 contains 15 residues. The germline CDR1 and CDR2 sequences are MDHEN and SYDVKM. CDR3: CASSFGQGGTYEQYF. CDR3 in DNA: TGTGCCAGCAGTTTCGGACAGGGGGGAACCTACGAGCAGTACTTC.

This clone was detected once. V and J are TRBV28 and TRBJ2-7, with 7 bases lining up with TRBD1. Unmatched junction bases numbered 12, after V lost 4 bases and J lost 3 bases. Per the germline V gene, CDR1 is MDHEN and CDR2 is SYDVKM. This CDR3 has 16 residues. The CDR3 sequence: CASSSTLGTADYEQYF. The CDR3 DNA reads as TGTGCCAGCAGTTCTACTTTGGGGACAGCGGACTACGAGCAGTACTTC. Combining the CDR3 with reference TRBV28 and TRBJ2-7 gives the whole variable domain DVKVTQSSRYLVKRTGEKVFLECVQDMDHENMFWYRQDPGLGLRLIYFSYDVKMKEKGDIPEGYSVSREKKERFSLILESASTNQTSMYLCASSSTLGTADYEQYFGPGTRLTVT.

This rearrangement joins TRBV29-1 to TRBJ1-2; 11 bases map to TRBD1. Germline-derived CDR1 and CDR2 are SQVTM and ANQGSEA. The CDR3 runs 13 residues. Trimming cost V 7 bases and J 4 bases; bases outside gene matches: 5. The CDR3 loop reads CSARTGGGYGYTF. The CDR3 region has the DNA TGCAGCGCCCGGACAGGGGGCGGCTATGGCTACACCTTC.

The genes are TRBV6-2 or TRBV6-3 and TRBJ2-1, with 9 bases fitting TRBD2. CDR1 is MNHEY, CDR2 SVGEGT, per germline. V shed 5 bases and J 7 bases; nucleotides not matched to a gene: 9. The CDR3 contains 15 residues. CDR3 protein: CASSPRASGENEQFF. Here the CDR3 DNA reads TGTGCCAGCAGTCCCCGGGCTAGCGGGGAAAATGAGCAGTTCTTC.

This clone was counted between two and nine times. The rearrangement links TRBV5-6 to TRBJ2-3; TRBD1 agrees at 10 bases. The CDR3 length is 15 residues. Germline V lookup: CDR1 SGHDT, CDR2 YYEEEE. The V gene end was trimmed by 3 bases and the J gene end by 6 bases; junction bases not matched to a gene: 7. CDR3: CASSSDRGPRDTQYF. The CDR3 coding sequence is TGTGCCAGCAGCTCCGACAGGGGGCCGAGGGATACGCAGTATTTT.

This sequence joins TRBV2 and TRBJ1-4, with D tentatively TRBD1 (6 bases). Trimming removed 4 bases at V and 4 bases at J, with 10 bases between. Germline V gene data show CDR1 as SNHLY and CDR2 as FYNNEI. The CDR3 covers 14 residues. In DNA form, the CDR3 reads TGTGCCAGCAGTGGAGGGGGTAGTAATGAAAAACTGTTTTTT. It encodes CASSGGGSNEKLFF.

DNA for the CDR3: TGTGCCAGCAGCTTGAGACTAGCGGGAGGGAGGTCCTACAATGAGCAGTTCTTC. Protein product: CASSLRLAGGRSYNEQFF. The rearrangement uses TRBV5-4 and TRBJ2-1; 14 bases are a match to TRBD2. Trimming at V came to 1 base and at J to 1 base, leaving 4 bases not matched to a gene. Germline V gene data show CDR1 as SGHNT and CDR2 as YYREEE (reference sequence). CDR3 length: 18 amino acids.

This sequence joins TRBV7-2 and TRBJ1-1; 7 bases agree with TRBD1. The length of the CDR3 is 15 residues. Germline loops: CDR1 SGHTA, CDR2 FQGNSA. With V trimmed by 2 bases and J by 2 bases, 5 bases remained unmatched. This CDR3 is CASSLPLGGNTEAFF. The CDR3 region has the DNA TGTGCCAGCAGCTTACCGCTAGGGGGCAACACTGAAGCTTTCTTT.

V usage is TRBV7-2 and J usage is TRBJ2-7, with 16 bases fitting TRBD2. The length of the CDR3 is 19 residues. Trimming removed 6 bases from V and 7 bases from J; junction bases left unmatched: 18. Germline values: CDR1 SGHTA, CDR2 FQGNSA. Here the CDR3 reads CASSTIPGTSGRVRGEQYF. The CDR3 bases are TGTGCCAGCAGTACCATACCGGGGACTAGCGGGAGGGTTCGTGGGGAGCAGTACTTC.

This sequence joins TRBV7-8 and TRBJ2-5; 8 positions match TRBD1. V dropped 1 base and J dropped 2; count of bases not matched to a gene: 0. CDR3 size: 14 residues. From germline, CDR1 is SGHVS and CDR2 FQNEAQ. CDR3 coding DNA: TGTGCCAGCAGCTTAGACAGGGGGCAAGAGACCCAGTACTTC. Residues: CASSLDRGQETQYF.